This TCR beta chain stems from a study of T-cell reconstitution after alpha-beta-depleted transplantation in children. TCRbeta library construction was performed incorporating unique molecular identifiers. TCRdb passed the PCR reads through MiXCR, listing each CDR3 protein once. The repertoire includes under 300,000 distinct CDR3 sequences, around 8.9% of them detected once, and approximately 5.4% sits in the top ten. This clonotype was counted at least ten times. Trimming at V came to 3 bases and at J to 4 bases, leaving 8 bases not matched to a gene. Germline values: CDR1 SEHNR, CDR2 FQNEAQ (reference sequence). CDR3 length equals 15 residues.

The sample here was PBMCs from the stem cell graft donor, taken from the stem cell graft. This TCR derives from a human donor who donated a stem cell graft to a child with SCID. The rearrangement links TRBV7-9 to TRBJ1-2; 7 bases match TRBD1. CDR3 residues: CASSLAGQEPYGYTF. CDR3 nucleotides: TGTGCCAGCAGCTTGGCCGGACAGGAGCCCTATGGCTACACCTTC. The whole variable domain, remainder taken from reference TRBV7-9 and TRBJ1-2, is DTGVSQNPRHKITKRGQNVTFRCDPISEHNRLYWYRQTLGQGPEFLTYFQNEAQLEKSRLLSDRFSAERPKGSFSTLEIQRTEQGDSAMYLCASSLAGQEPYGYTFGSGTRLTVV.